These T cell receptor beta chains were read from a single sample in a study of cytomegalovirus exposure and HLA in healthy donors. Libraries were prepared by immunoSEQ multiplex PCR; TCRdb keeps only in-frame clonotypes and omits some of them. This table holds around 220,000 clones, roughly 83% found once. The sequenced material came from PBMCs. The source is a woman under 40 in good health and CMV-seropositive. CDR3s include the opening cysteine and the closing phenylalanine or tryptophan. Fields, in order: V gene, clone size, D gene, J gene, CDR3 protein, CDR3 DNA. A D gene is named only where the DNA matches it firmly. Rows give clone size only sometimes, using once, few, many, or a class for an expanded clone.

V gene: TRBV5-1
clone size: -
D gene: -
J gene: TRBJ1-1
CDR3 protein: CASSRTTLSGVTEAFF
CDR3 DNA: TGCGCCAGCAGCAGGACCACCCTGTCAGGGGTAACTGAAGCTTTCTTT

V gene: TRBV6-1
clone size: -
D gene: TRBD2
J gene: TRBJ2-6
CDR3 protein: CASSEAAGGNVLTF
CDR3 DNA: TGTGCCAGCAGTGAAGCTGCGGGGGGCAACGTCCTGACTTTC

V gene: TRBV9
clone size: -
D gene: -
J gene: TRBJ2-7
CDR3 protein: CASSVGTGGILEQYF
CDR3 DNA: TGTGCCAGCAGCGTAGGGACTGGGGGGATCCTCGAGCAGTACTTC

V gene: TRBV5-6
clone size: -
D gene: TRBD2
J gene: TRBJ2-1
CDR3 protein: CASSPLVQREGVNEQFF
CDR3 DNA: TGTGCCAGCAGCCCCCTGGTCCAGCGGGAGGGTGTCAATGAGCAGTTCTTC

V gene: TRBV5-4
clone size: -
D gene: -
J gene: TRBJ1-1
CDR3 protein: CASSSPTGGDTEAFF
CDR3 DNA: TGTGCCAGCAGCTCTCCGACGGGGGGCGACACTGAAGCTTTCTTT

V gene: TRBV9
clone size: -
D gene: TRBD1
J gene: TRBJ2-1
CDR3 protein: CASSVGQASHEQFF
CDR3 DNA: TGTGCCAGCAGCGTCGGACAGGCGAGCCATGAGCAGTTCTTC

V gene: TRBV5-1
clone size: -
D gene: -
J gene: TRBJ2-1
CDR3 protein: CASSLVGRDEQFF
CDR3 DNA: TGCGCCAGCAGCTTGGTTGGACGAGATGAGCAGTTCTTC

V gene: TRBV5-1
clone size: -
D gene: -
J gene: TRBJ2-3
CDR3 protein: CASSLSDTQYF
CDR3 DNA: TGCGCCAGCAGCTTGTCGGATACGCAGTATTTT

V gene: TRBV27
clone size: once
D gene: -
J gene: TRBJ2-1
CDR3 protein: CASSPNVGPSRAEQFF
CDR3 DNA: TGTGCCAGCAGCCCTAATGTTGGTCCTAGCAGAGCTGAGCAGTTCTTC

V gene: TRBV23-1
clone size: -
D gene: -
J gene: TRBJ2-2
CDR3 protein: CASSQSSAGWTGELFF
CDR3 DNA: TGCGCCAGCAGTCAATCGTCGGCAGGATGGACCGGGGAGCTGTTTTTT

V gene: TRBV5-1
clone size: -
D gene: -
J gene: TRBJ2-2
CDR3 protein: CASSFGRMNTGELFF
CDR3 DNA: TGCGCCAGCAGCTTTGGACGGATGAACACCGGGGAGCTGTTTTTT

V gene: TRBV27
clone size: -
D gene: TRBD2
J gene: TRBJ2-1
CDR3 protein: CASSLGGLAVPASYNEQFF
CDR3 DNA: TGTGCCAGCAGTCTTGGCGGACTAGCGGTCCCCGCCTCCTACAATGAGCAGTTCTTC

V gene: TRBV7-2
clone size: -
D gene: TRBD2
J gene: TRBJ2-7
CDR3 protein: CASSSVAGGLYEQYF
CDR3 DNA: TGTGCCAGCAGCTCGGTTGCGGGAGGTCTGTACGAGCAGTACTTC

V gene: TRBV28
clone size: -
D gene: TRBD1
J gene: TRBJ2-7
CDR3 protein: CASSTRTGNFYEQYF
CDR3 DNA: TGTGCCAGCAGTACTCGGACAGGGAATTTCTACGAGCAGTACTTC

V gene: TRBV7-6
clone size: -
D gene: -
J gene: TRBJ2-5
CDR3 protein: CASSFAAGLSQQETQYF
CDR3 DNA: TGTGCCAGCAGCTTCGCAGCGGGTCTTAGTCAACAAGAGACCCAGTACTTC

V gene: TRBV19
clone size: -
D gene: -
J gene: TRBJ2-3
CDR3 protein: CASTGTADTQYF
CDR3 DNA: TGTGCCAGTACAGGTACCGCAGATACGCAGTATTTT

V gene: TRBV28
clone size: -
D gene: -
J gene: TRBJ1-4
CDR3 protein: CASSLWGLELFF
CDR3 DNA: TGTGCCAGCAGTTTATGGGGGCTGGAACTGTTTTTT

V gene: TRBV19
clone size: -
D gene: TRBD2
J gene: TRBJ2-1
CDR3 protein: CASTRREGRYEQFF
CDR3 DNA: TGTGCCAGTACTCGGCGGGAGGGCCGTTATGAGCAGTTCTTC

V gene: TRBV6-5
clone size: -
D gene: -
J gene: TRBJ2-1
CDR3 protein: CASSTGTSNEQFF
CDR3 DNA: TGTGCCAGCAGCACCGGGACTTCCAATGAGCAGTTCTTC

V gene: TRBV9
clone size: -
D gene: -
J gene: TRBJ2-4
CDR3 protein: CASSVAEGNIQYF
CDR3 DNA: TGTGCCAGCAGCGTAGCTGAGGGGAACATTCAGTACTTC

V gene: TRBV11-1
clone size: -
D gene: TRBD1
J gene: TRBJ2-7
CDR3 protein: CASSKFMGQGLYEQYF
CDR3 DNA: TGTGCCAGCAGTAAGTTTATGGGACAGGGCCTCTACGAGCAGTACTTC

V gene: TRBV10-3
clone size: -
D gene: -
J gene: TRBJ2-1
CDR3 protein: CAISARGANNEQFF
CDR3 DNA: TGTGCCATCAGTGCCAGGGGCGCTAACAATGAGCAGTTCTTC

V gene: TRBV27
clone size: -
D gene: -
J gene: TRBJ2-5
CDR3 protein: CASSPRLQETQYF
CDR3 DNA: TGTGCCAGCAGTCCCCGTTTACAAGAGACCCAGTACTTC

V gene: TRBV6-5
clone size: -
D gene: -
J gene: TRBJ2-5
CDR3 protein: CASSLRGFQETQYF
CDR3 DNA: TGTGCCAGCAGTTTAAGGGGGTTTCAAGAGACCCAGTACTTC

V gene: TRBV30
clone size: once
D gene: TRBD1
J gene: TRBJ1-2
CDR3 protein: CAWDPNRGRGYGYTF
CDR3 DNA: TGTGCCTGGGACCCGAACAGGGGGCGCGGTTATGGCTACACCTTC

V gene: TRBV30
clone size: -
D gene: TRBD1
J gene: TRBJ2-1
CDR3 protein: CAWSGDSSILFF
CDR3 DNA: TGTGCCTGGAGTGGGGACAGCTCCATCTTGTTCTTC

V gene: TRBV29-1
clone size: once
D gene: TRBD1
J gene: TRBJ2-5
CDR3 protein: CSAAAGQGIWIETQYF
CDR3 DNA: TGCAGCGCCGCAGCGGGACAGGGTATTTGGATCGAGACCCAGTACTTC

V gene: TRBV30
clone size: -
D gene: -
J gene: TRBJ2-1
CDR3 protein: CAWNRGGGDEQFF
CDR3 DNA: TGTGCCTGGAATAGAGGGGGCGGGGATGAGCAGTTCTTC

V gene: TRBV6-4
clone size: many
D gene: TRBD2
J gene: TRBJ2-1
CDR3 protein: CASSPAASGSDEQFF
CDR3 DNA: TGTGCCAGCAGCCCTGCCGCTAGCGGGAGTGATGAGCAGTTCTTC

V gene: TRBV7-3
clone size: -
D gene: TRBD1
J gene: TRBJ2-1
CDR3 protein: CASSKTGGPYNEQFF
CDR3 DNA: TGTGCCAGCAGCAAGACAGGGGGCCCCTACAATGAGCAGTTCTTC

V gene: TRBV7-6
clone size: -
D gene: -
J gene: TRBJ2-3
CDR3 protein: CASSLSLGTDTQYF
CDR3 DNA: TGTGCCAGCAGCTTATCCCTCGGCACAGATACGCAGTATTTT

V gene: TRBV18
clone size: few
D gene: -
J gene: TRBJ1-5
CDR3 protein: CASSKSNRGNQPQHF
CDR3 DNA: TGTGCCAGCTCAAAATCCAACAGGGGCAATCAGCCCCAGCATTTT

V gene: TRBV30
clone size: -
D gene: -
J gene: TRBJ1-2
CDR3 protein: CAWSKGQGYTF
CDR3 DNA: TGTGCCTGGAGCAAGGGGCAGGGCTACACCTTC

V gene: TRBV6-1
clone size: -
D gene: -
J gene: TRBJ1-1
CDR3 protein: CASSEEGSPSIDMNTEAFF
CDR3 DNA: TGTGCCAGCAGTGAAGAAGGCAGCCCTTCCATTGATATGAACACTGAAGCTTTCTTT

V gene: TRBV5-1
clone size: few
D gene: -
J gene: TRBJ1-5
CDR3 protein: CASSLGGSLNQPQHF
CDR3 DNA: TGCGCCAGCAGCTTGGGTGGGAGCCTGAATCAGCCCCAGCATTTT

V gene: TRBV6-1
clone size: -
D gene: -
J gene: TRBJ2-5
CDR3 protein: CASTEGGETQYF
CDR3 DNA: TGTGCCAGCACCGAGGGGGGTGAGACCCAGTACTTC

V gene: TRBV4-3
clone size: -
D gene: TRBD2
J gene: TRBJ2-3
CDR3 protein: CASSQDSLAGADTQYF
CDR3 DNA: TGCGCCAGCAGCCAAGATAGTCTAGCGGGAGCGGATACGCAGTATTTT

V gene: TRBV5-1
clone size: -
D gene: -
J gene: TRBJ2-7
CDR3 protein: CASGQGYEQYF
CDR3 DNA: TGCGCCAGCGGGCAGGGCTACGAGCAGTACTTC

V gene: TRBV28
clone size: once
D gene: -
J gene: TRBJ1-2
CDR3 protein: CASSSRDLRDYGYTF
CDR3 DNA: TGTGCCAGCAGTTCGCGGGACCTAAGAGACTATGGCTACACCTTC

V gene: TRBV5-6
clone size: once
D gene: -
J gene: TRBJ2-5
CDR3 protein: CASSLERYQETQYF
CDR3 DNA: TGTGCCAGCAGCTTGGAAAGATACCAAGAGACCCAGTACTTC

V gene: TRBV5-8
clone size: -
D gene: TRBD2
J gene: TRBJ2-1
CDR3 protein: CASSLVAGSDVEQFF
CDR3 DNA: TGTGCCAGCAGCTTGGTAGCGGGAAGTGATGTTGAGCAGTTCTTC

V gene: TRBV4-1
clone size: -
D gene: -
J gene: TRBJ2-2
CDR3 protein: CASSQDGGQGMTGELFF
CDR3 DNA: TGCGCCAGCAGCCAAGATGGGGGCCAGGGAATGACCGGGGAGCTGTTTTTT

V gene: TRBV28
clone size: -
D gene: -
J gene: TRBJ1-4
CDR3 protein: CASSFKGRSSNEKLFF
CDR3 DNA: TGTGCCAGCAGTTTTAAAGGACGGAGCTCTAATGAAAAACTGTTTTTT

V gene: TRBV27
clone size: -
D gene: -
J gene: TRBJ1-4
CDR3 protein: CASSRDKRTSNEKLFF
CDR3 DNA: TGTGCCAGCAGCAGGGATAAGAGGACCTCCAATGAAAAACTGTTTTTT

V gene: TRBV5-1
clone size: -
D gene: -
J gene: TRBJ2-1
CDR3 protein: CASSRGSSYNEQFF
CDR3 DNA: TGCGCCAGCAGCCGGGGATCTTCCTACAATGAGCAGTTCTTC

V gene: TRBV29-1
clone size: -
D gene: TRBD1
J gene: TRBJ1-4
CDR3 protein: CSVWTGLHEKLFF
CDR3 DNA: TGCAGCGTTTGGACAGGTCTTCATGAAAAACTGTTTTTT

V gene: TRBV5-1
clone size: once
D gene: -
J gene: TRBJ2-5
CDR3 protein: CASSLSTTQETQYF
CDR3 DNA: TGCGCCAGCAGCTTGTCAACAACACAAGAGACCCAGTACTTC

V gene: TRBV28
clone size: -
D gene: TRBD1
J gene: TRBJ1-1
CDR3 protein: CASSLIQGKEAFF
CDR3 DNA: TGTGCCAGCAGTCTAATACAGGGGAAGGAAGCTTTCTTT

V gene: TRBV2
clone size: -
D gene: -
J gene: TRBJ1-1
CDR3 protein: CATWMNEAFF
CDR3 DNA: TGTGCCACCTGGATGAATGAAGCTTTCTTT

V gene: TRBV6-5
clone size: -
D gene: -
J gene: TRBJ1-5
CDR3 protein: CASSYSQNQPQHF
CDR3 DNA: TGTGCCAGCAGTTACTCGCAAAATCAGCCCCAGCATTTT

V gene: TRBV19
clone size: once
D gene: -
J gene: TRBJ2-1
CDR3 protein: CASSMARSYNEQFF
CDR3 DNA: TGTGCCAGTAGTATGGCCAGATCCTACAATGAGCAGTTCTTC

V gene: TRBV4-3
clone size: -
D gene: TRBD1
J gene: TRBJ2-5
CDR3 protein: CASSQVGRGPETQYF
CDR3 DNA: TGCGCCAGCAGCCAAGTGGGCAGGGGGCCAGAGACCCAGTACTTC

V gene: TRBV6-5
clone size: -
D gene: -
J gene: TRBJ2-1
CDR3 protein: CASSRGELYNEQFF
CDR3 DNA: TGTGCCAGCAGCCGAGGTGAGCTCTACAATGAGCAGTTCTTC

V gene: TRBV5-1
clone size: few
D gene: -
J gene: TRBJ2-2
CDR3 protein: CASSSDTGELFF
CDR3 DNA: TGCGCCAGCAGCTCTGACACCGGGGAGCTGTTTTTT

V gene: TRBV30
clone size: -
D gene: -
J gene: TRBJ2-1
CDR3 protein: CAWNRNEQFF
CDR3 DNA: TGTGCCTGGAACAGGAATGAGCAGTTCTTC

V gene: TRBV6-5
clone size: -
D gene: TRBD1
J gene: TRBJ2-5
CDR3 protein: CASSYYSQGGEETQYF
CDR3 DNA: TGTGCCAGCAGTTACTACTCACAGGGGGGAGAAGAGACCCAGTACTTC

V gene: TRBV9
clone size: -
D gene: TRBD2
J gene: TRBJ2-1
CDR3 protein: CASSVNTKAGGNRDEQFF
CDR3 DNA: TGTGCCAGCAGCGTAAACACGAAAGCGGGAGGTAATAGGGATGAGCAGTTCTTC

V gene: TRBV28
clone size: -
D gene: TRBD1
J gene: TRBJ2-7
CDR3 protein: CASSPGQGWSYEQYF
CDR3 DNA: TGTGCCAGCAGTCCAGGACAGGGTTGGAGCTACGAGCAGTACTTC